This entry concerns a single TCR beta chain. The data were obtained in a study of OX40 agonist ivuxolimab in advanced cancers. Assay used: immunoSEQ multiplex PCR; TCRdb lists only in-frame clones, some missing. The sample lists 25,000 to 35,000 clones, 60% to 75% seen once, with around 12% in the top ten. The germline V gene has CDR1 LGHNA and CDR2 YNFKEQ. CDR3 length equals 14 residues. The ends were cut back, 2 bases at V and 0 bases at J, with 7 bases in the middle. This TCR came from an adult with an advanced solid tumor such as melanoma, head and neck, liver or kidney cancer. Sequenced here: CD4+ or CD8+ T cells sorted from blood, sampled in a trial of the OX40 agonist ivuxolimab. The chain recombines TRBV4-2 with TRBJ1-1; unclear D gene. This CDR3 reads CASSQHSLNTEAFF. DNA of the CDR3: TGTGCCAGCAGCCAACACAGTCTGAACACTGAAGCTTTCTTT.